One sample yielded the 22 T cell receptor beta chains listed below, sequenced in a study of cytomegalovirus exposure and HLA in healthy donors. TCRdb keeps only in-frame clones here, not all; method: immunoSEQ multiplex PCR. Of about 250,000 clones listed, roughly 87% are singletons. The sample consisted of PBMCs. These receptors originate from a man aged 18 to 30 in good health and CMV-seropositive.

The rearrangement links TRBV28 to TRBJ1-5; tentatively, D is TRBD1 (5 bases). V gave up 0 bases and J gave up 0 bases, with 12 bases separating them. The CDR3 consists of 17 residues. Germline V lookup: CDR1 MDHEN, CDR2 SYDVKM. The CDR3, as DNA: TGTGCCAGCAGTTTATGGGGCTTAGGGGATAGCAATCAGCCCCAGCATTTT. It codes for CASSLWGLGDSNQPQHF.

CDR3 sequence: CASRRGPPYEQYF. In nucleotides, the CDR3 is TGTGCCAGCAGGCGGGGTCCTCCCTACGAGCAGTACTTC. The V call is TRBV7-2, the J call TRBJ2-7, with D perhaps matching TRBD2 (6 bases). The CDR3 contains 13 residues. The ends were cut back, 6 bases at V and 2 bases at J, with 11 bases in the middle. CDR1 and CDR2 (germline): SGHTA, FQGNSA.

This chain joins TRBV14 and TRBJ1-2; no firm D call. The CDR3 contains 14 residues. Germline CDR1 and CDR2: SGHDN and FVKESK. V was cut by 1 base and J by 7 bases, with 13 bases left in between. The DNA for the CDR3 is TGTGCCAGCAGCCAAGGGGTGAAGGTTCGTGGCTACACCTTC. It codes for CASSQGVKVRGYTF. Variable domain in full (rest from reference TRBV14 and TRBJ1-2): EAGVTQFPSHSVIEKGQTVTLRCDPISGHDNLYWYRRVMGKEIKFLLHFVKESKQDESGMPNNRFLAERTGGTYSTLKVQPAELEDSGVYFCASSQGVKVRGYTFGSGTRLTVV.

This chain uses TRBV5-6 with TRBJ2-7; TRBD2 agrees at 7 bases. Per the germline V gene, CDR1 is SGHDT and CDR2 is YYEEEE. The CDR3 spans 14 residues. Trimming removed 0 bases from V and 5 bases from J; junction bases left unmatched: 5. The DNA for the CDR3 is TGTGCCAGCAGCTTGGTGGGTGGGAGGGACGAGCAGTACTTC. The encoded protein is CASSLVGGRDEQYF.

This sequence joins TRBV19 and TRBJ1-2; D may be TRBD1 (5 bases). Trimming shortened V by 5 bases and J by 4 bases, and 11 bases separated the two germline ends. Germline V gene sequence: CDR1 LNHDA, CDR2 SQIVND (reference sequence). This CDR3 is built from 13 residues. Here the CDR3 reads CASSATVIYGYTF. The CDR3 DNA follows: TGTGCCAGTAGTGCGACAGTTATCTATGGCTACACCTTC.

The chain's CDR3 is CASSPAISPAEKLFF. CDR3 nucleotide sequence: TGTGCCAGCAGCCCTGCTATTAGTCCAGCTGAAAAACTGTTTTTT. The gene calls are TRBV7-9 and TRBJ1-4; D is unclear. The V gene lost 5 bases and the J gene lost 7 bases, with 17 bases spanning the gap. Germline values: CDR1 SEHNR, CDR2 FQNEAQ (reference sequence). The CDR3 has 15 residues. The full variable domain, completed using reference TRBV7-9 and TRBJ1-4, is DTGVSQNPRHKITKRGQNVTFRCDPISEHNRLYWYRQTLGQGPEFLTYFQNEAQLEKSRLLSDRFSAERPKGSFSTLEIQRTEQGDSAMYLCASSPAISPAEKLFFGSGTQLSVL.

The V gene is TRBV6-5, the J gene TRBJ2-1, with 9 bases matching TRBD2. Germline-derived CDR1 and CDR2 are MNHEY and SVGAGI. The CDR3 has 16 amino acids. V shed 1 base and J 5 bases; nucleotides not matched to a gene: 6. CDR3 protein: CASSYFAGGPDNEQFF. In DNA, the CDR3 is TGTGCCAGCAGTTACTTCGCGGGAGGGCCGGACAATGAGCAGTTCTTC.

The chain is built from TRBV28 and TRBJ1-2; D uncertain. The CDR3 is 14 amino acids. Between the trimmed V and J ends, which lost 2 bases and 8 bases, there was a span of 15 bases. Germline loops: CDR1 MDHEN, CDR2 SYDVKM. CDR3 in DNA: TGTGCCAGCAGTTTAGGCTGGACCTCAGGAGGCTACACCTTC. It is translated as CASSLGWTSGGYTF.

The rearrangement joins TRBV5-1 to TRBJ2-3, with D unresolved. The CDR3 runs 14 residues. CDR1 and CDR2 (germline): SGHRS, YFSETQ. V was shortened by 5 bases and J by 0 bases, with 10 bases between the two germline ends. The DNA of the CDR3 is TGCGCCAGCAGTAACCCCTCTAGCACAGATACGCAGTATTTT. Amino acids: CASSNPSSTDTQYF.

V is TRBV13 and J is TRBJ1-3; no firm D call. The CDR3 extends over 13 amino acids. Trimming left V 1 base short and J 4 bases short, with 5 bases between. Germline V gene data show CDR1 as PRHDT and CDR2 as FYEKMQ (reference sequence). The CDR3 DNA follows: TGTGCCAGCAGCTTAGCCAGGGGAAACACCATATATTTT. Its protein is CASSLARGNTIYF. Full variable domain (remainder filled in from reference TRBV13 and TRBJ1-3): AAGVIQSPRHLIKEKRETATLKCYPIPRHDTVYWYQQGPGQDPQFLISFYEKMQSDKGSIPDRFSAQQFSDYHSELNMSSLELGDSALYFCASSLARGNTIYFGEGSWLTVV.

The J gene is TRBJ2-6, the V gene TRBV28, with TRBD2 as a possible D gene (6 bases). CDR1 and CDR2 (germline): MDHEN, SYDVKM. This CDR3 is 15 amino acids long. Here the CDR3 reads CASWGEVSGANVLTF. Written as DNA, the CDR3 is TGTGCTTCCTGGGGGGAAGTCTCTGGGGCCAACGTCCTGACTTTC.

This clone was seen just once. V gene TRBV30 combines with J gene TRBJ2-2, with 9 bases fitting TRBD1. The germline gives CDR1 GTSNPN, CDR2 SVGIG (reference sequence). Trimming took 8 bases from V and 4 from J; bases not matched to a gene: 11. The CDR3 spans 15 residues. The CDR3 bases are TGTGCCGAGTCGGACAGGGGTTCGGTCACCGGGGAGCTGTTTTTT. Translating it yields CAESDRGSVTGELFF. The full variable domain, completed using reference TRBV30 and TRBJ2-2, is SQTIHQWPATLVQPVGSPLSLECTVEGTSNPNLYWYRQAAGRGLQLLFYSVGIGQISSEVPQNLSASRPQDRQFILSSKKLLLSDSGFYLCAESDRGSVTGELFFGEGSRLTVL.

This chain joins TRBV7-2 and TRBJ1-5; D gene ambiguous. The CDR3 totals 12 residues. Trimming left V 5 bases short and J 9 bases short, with 11 bases between. The V gene's germline CDR1 is SGHTA and CDR2 FQGNSA. Written as DNA, the CDR3 is TGTGCCAGCAGCCAGTCCTGGGGGCCCCAGCATTTT. Translation: CASSQSWGPQHF.

The chain links TRBV6-6 to TRBJ1-2; no reliable D call. With 2 bases removed from V and 8 bases from J, the gap between germline ends came to 15 bases. This CDR3 comprises 14 residues. Germline V gene lookup returns CDR1 MNHNY and CDR2 SVGAGI (reference sequence). This chain's CDR3 is CASSYGLPSGGYTF. CDR3 bases: TGTGCCAGCAGTTACGGTCTTCCCAGTGGGGGCTACACCTTC.

The chain uses TRBV27 and TRBJ2-7; possible D gene TRBD1, 5 bases. Between the trimmed V and J ends, which lost 5 bases and 4 bases, there was a span of 15 bases. CDR1 and CDR2 (germline): MNHEY, SMNVEV (reference sequence). The CDR3 extends over 14 amino acids. CDR3 coding DNA: TGTGCCAGCAGTCCTCGGGTGGGGCTGTACGAGCAGTACTTC. Amino acid sequence: CASSPRVGLYEQYF.

CDR3 amino acids: CASSFDQTGELFF. The CDR3 nucleotides are TGTGCCAGCAGTTTTGACCAAACCGGGGAGCTGTTTTTT. The V and J genes are TRBV28 and TRBJ2-2; D remains unclear. V was cut by 3 bases and J by 5 bases, with 7 bases left in between. Germline V gene lookup returns CDR1 MDHEN and CDR2 SYDVKM. The CDR3 has 13 residues.

The chain combines TRBV28 with TRBJ1-5, with D possibly TRBD1 on 5 matching bases. Trimming left V 4 bases short and J 5 bases short, with 9 bases between. Germline V gene data show CDR1 as MDHEN and CDR2 as SYDVKM. The CDR3 contains 13 residues. The CDR3 here is CASSWGSHQPQHF. The CDR3, as DNA: TGTGCCAGCAGTTGGGGCAGTCATCAGCCCCAGCATTTT.

V and J are TRBV7-9 and TRBJ2-3, with 8 bases that match TRBD2. CDR1 and CDR2 from the germline V gene are SEHNR and FQNEAQ (reference sequence). This CDR3 comprises 15 residues. The ends lost 1 base at V and 2 bases at J; junction bases unmatched: 2. The CDR3 nucleotides read TGTGCCAGCAGCTTAGTTAGCGGGACCACAGATACGCAGTATTTT. Translating it yields CASSLVSGTTDTQYF.

V usage is TRBV27 and J usage is TRBJ2-1, with D possibly TRBD1 on 6 matching bases. Trimming stripped 5 bases from V and 9 bases from J, with 14 bases between. The CDR3 contains 13 residues. From germline, CDR1 is MNHEY and CDR2 SMNVEV (reference sequence). CDR3 in DNA: TGTGCCAGCAGTAGGGGCGGACAGACTGAGCAGTTCTTC. Translating it yields CASSRGGQTEQFF.

The rearrangement links TRBV27 to TRBJ1-2; D perhaps matches TRBD1 (5 bases). Deletions cut 5 bases from V and 1 base from J, with 11 bases between. The CDR3 covers 14 residues. In germline, CDR1 is MNHEY, CDR2 SMNVEV (reference sequence). CDR3 DNA: TGTGCCAGCAGTCCTGGACATCTTAACTATGGCTACACCTTC. Its protein product is CASSPGHLNYGYTF.

The chain carries TRBV27 and TRBJ2-2; D unresolved. The CDR3 has 20 amino acids. Trimming removed 0 bases at V and 2 bases at J, with 22 bases between. Germline CDR1 is MNHEY and CDR2 is SMNVEV (reference sequence). The CDR3 protein is CASSLSGLLQTSPNTGELFF. The CDR3 bases are TGTGCCAGCAGTTTATCCGGCCTTCTTCAAACCTCCCCCAACACCGGGGAGCTGTTTTTT.

The chain joins TRBV5-1 to TRBJ1-1; 7 positions match TRBD1. Germline trimming cut 1 base from V and 5 bases from J; bases unmatched to any gene: 2. The CDR3 has 13 residues. From germline, CDR1 is SGHRS and CDR2 YFSETQ. The CDR3 coding sequence is TGCGCCAGCAGCTTGAGGGGGCAGACTGAAGCTTTCTTT. It encodes CASSLRGQTEAFF.